The present entry profiles one T cell receptor (beta chain) with its context. The antigen is undetermined. This sample is drawn from a study of vaccination effects on CD4 cells after COVID-19. TCRdb's table, derived via immunoSEQ multiplex PCR, lists solely in-frame clones and lacks some. Here the sample spans some 70,000 clones, around 85% being singletons. Looked up from germline, CDR1 is LNHDA and CDR2 is SQIVND (reference sequence). The CDR3 is 15 residues long. V was cut by 5 bases and J by 2 bases, with 12 bases left in between. The study's findings and limits: Healthy vaccinees' vaccine-induced clones included only 1 of 255 cross-reacting with common cold coronaviruses.

Subsequent to a culture period of roughly 11 days, CD4+ T cells were isolated. Two doses of either BNT162b2 or mRNA-1273 were given to each participant. In the cultures, half the medium was exchanged for IL-2 medium on days 3 and 7. The V gene is TRBV19, the J gene TRBJ2-2; D might be TRBD2 (6 bases). This sequence originates from a human donor who received a COVID-19 vaccine. This specimen consisted of CD4+ T cells from PBMCs cultured without peptide, obtained after COVID-19 vaccination. CDR3 protein: CASSGRGVNTGELFF. Here the CDR3 DNA reads TGTGCCAGTAGTGGGCGGGGAGTTAACACCGGGGAGCTGTTTTTT.